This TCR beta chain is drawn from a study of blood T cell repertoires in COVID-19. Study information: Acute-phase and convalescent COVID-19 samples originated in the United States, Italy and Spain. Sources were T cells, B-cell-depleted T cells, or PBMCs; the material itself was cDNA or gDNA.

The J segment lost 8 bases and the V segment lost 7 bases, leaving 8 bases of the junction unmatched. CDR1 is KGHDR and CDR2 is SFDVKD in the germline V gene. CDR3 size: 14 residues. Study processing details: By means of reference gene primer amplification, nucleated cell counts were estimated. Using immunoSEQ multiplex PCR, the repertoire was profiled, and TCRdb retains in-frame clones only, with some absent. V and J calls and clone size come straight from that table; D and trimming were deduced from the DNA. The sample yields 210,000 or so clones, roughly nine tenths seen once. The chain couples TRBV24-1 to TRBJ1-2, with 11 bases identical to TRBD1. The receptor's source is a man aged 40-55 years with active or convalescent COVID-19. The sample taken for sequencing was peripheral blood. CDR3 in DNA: TGTGCCACCAGCCCGGGACAGGGGGTAGGGGGCTACACCTTC. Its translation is CATSPGQGVGGYTF.